This T cell receptor beta chain was captured in a study of blood T cell repertoires in COVID-19. Study at large: From T cells, B-cell-depleted T cells, or PBMCs came the material, which was cDNA or gDNA.

Adults between about 18 and 95 years of age took part from some 25 US areas. As processed by the authors: The authors estimated nucleated cell counts from reference gene primer amplification. Method: immunoSEQ multiplex PCR; TCRdb's copy keeps in-frame clones and lacks some. V and J calls plus clone size are reproduced from that table; the DNA served to infer D and trimming. The sample records about 200,000 clones, roughly 91% being singletons. V gave up 6 bases and J gave up 1 base; unmatched junction bases: 5. This CDR3 spans 15 amino acids. Germline CDR1 is SGHDT and CDR2 is YYEEEE. The sequenced material came from PBMCs or T cells enriched from blood (not recorded which). J is TRBJ2-3 and V is TRBV5-6, with TRBD1 matching over 10 bases. The clonotype originates from a woman aged 25-40 years with acute COVID-19. DNA of the CDR3: TGTGCCAGCACCCCAGGGACAGGGGGCACAGATACGCAGTATTTT. The encoded protein is CASTPGTGGTDTQYF. Full variable domain (remainder filled in from reference TRBV5-6 and TRBJ2-3): DAGVTQSPTHLIKTRGQQVTLRCSPKSGHDTVSWYQQALGQGPQFIFQYYEEEERQRGNFPDRFSGHQFPNYSSELNVNALLLGDSALYLCASTPGTGGTDTQYFGPGTRLTVL.